The 30 T cell receptor beta chains given below trace back to one sample, sequenced in a study of blood T cell repertoires in COVID-19. This table comes from immunoSEQ multiplex PCR, and its TCRdb copy is limited to in-frame clones, with some not included. The sample includes around 150,000 clones, roughly 88% seen only once; the top ten take roughly 10%. The sequenced material came from peripheral blood. The receptor set was obtained from a man between 60 and 70 years old with active or convalescent COVID-19.

This sequence joins TRBV27 and TRBJ2-1, with TRBD2 identical over 11 bases. V gave up 4 bases and J gave up 8 bases; unmatched junction bases: 13. CDR3 size: 17 residues. Germline CDR1 is MNHEY and CDR2 is SMNVEV (reference sequence). CDR3 amino acids: CASSSLTSGSGGYEQFF. The CDR3 coding sequence is TGTGCCAGCAGTTCCCTTACTAGCGGGAGTGGGGGGTATGAGCAGTTCTTC.

V is TRBV28 and J is TRBJ2-7; D call uncertain. This CDR3 spans 13 amino acids. CDR1 and CDR2 (germline): MDHEN, SYDVKM. V dropped 3 bases and J dropped 1 base, with 7 bases sitting between them. CDR3 nucleotide sequence: TGTGCCAGCAGTTTGGGCAGATCCTACGAGCAGTACTTC. Protein: CASSLGRSYEQYF.

The chain is built from TRBV2 and TRBJ1-3; weak D call: TRBD1 (5 bases). The CDR3 totals 16 residues. Per the germline V gene, CDR1 is SNHLY and CDR2 is FYNNEI. Between the trimmed V and J ends, which lost 5 bases and 2 bases, there was a span of 16 bases. The DNA of the CDR3 is TGTGCCAGCAGTCAAACCTCATGGGGCGCTGGAAACACCATATATTTT. It specifies CASSQTSWGAGNTIYF.

The chain joins TRBV6-2 or TRBV6-3 to TRBJ2-3, with 7 positions matching TRBD2. The trim removed 5 bases at V and 4 bases at J, leaving 12 bases unmatched. Germline CDR1 reads MNHEY; CDR2 reads SVGEGT. The CDR3 spans 16 residues. The CDR3 spells CASSHGGLADPDTQYF. The DNA of the CDR3 is TGTGCCAGCAGTCACGGGGGTCTAGCGGACCCAGATACGCAGTATTTT.

The count of this clone is one. CDR3 sequence: CASSPNRGGNTEAFF. DNA for the CDR3: TGTGCCAGCAGCCCCAACAGGGGGGGGAACACTGAAGCTTTCTTT. The gene calls are TRBV11-2 and TRBJ1-1; 8 nucleotides line up with TRBD1. V shed 5 bases and J 1 base; nucleotides not matched to a gene: 6. Germline-derived CDR1 and CDR2 are SGHAT and FQNNGV. The CDR3 extends over 15 amino acids.

CDR3 amino acids: CASSSLDTASTDTQYF. CDR3 bases: TGTGCCAGCAGCTCGTTAGACACCGCTAGCACAGATACGCAGTATTTT. The chain uses TRBV7-9 and TRBJ2-3; D gene unclear. Between the trimmed V and J ends, which lost 4 bases and 0 bases, there was a span of 14 bases. Looked up from germline, CDR1 is SEHNR and CDR2 is FQNEAQ (reference sequence). This CDR3 contains 16 residues.

The chain uses TRBV14 and TRBJ2-5, with D perhaps matching TRBD2 (5 bases). The CDR3 is 15 amino acids. Germline V gene lookup returns CDR1 SGHDN and CDR2 FVKESK. V lost 0 bases to trimming and J lost 5 bases, with 13 bases between them. The CDR3 spells CASSQDLVDWETQYF. The CDR3 region has the DNA TGTGCCAGCAGCCAAGATCTTGTGGACTGGGAGACCCAGTACTTC.

This rearrangement joins TRBV6-5 to TRBJ2-1; 11 bases agree with TRBD1. V lost 6 bases to trimming and J lost 10 bases; unmatched junction nucleotides: 5. From germline, CDR1 is MNHEY and CDR2 SVGAGI. The CDR3 sequence is 13 residues long. The DNA for the CDR3 is TGTGCCAGCAGCTGGACAGGGGGCATCGAGCAGTTCTTC. Translated: CASSWTGGIEQFF.

This clone has only one observation. This chain joins TRBV9 and TRBJ2-2; 8 nucleotides match TRBD2. V lost 0 bases and J lost 4; bases outside the gene matches: 5. The CDR3 is 16 residues long. CDR1 and CDR2 (germline): SGDLS, YYNGEE. The CDR3 DNA sequence: TGTGCCAGCAGCGTAGGGATAGCGGGGACCACCGGGGAGCTGTTTTTT. It encodes CASSVGIAGTTGELFF.

This clone was picked up many times. The CDR3 sequence is CASSPRGQGANGYTF. The CDR3 DNA follows: TGTGCCAGCAGCCCGAGGGGACAGGGGGCCAATGGCTACACCTTC. The chain joins TRBV7-9 to TRBJ1-2; 12 nucleotides match TRBD1. The V segment lost 5 bases and the J segment 6 bases; nucleotides outside the gene matches: 7. The CDR3 totals 15 residues. CDR1 is SEHNR, CDR2 FQNEAQ, per germline (reference sequence).

The chain joins TRBV27 to TRBJ1-5, with no clear D. Looked up from germline, CDR1 is MNHEY and CDR2 is SMNVEV (reference sequence). Trimming took off 5 bases at V and 2 bases at J, with 13 bases between the two ends. The CDR3 runs 15 residues. As DNA, the CDR3 is TGTGCCAGCAGTGATCTCCTTGGAGGCAATCAGCCCCAGCATTTT. It encodes CASSDLLGGNQPQHF.

This clone was seen a few times. V is TRBV19 and J is TRBJ2-6, with 8 bases fitting TRBD1. The V gene end was trimmed by 6 bases and the J gene end by 0 bases; junction bases not matched to a gene: 4. The CDR3 sequence is 16 residues long. In germline, CDR1 is LNHDA, CDR2 SQIVND (reference sequence). The CDR3: CASRPGQASGANVLTF. CDR3 coding DNA: TGTGCCAGTAGACCGGGACAGGCCTCTGGGGCCAACGTCCTGACTTTC.

The V gene is TRBV5-6, the J gene TRBJ1-3; no clear D gene. The V gene's germline CDR1 is SGHDT and CDR2 YYEEEE. CDR3 length: 15 amino acids. V was shortened by 1 base and J by 0 bases, with 8 bases between the two germline ends. CDR3 nucleotides: TGTGCCAGCAGCTTGCTTGGCCGCTCTGGAAACACCATATATTTT. Protein product: CASSLLGRSGNTIYF.

The gene calls are TRBV24-1 and TRBJ2-1; 15 bases line up with TRBD2. The germline V gene has CDR1 KGHDR and CDR2 SFDVKD. With 4 bases clipped from V and 1 base from J, the junction kept 10 bases outside the gene matches. The CDR3 is made up of 20 amino acids. The CDR3 here is CATSDPGLAGGPKSYNEQFF. CDR3 DNA sequence: TGTGCCACCAGTGACCCCGGACTAGCGGGAGGGCCGAAGTCCTACAATGAGCAGTTCTTC.

V and J are TRBV9 and TRBJ1-1; weak D call: TRBD1 (5 bases). The germline V gene has CDR1 SGDLS and CDR2 YYNGEE. The V and J ends lost 4 bases and 3 bases respectively, with 7 bases between them. The CDR3 runs to 12 residues. The chain's CDR3 is CASSRGDTEAFF. CDR3 in DNA: TGTGCCAGCAGCCGGGGGGACACTGAAGCTTTCTTT.

This sequence joins TRBV24-1 and TRBJ2-2; the match to TRBD1 covers 9 bases. This CDR3 is built from 16 residues. Germline loops: CDR1 KGHDR, CDR2 SFDVKD. J was trimmed by 1 base and V by 5 bases; bases with no gene match: 4. The CDR3 DNA follows: TGTGCCACCAGTGGGGGACAGGGCCTGAACACCGGGGAGCTGTTTTTT. Amino acids: CATSGGQGLNTGELFF.

The V call is TRBV19, the J call TRBJ2-7, with 7 bases fitting TRBD2. The J segment lost 3 bases and the V segment lost 1 base, leaving 3 bases of the junction unmatched. This CDR3 is 14 amino acids long. Germline CDR1 reads LNHDA; CDR2 reads SQIVND (reference sequence). This chain's CDR3 is CASSIGEGNYEQYF. Here the CDR3 DNA reads TGTGCCAGTAGTATAGGGGAGGGGAACTACGAGCAGTACTTC.

On this clone itself: One junction end does not reproduce the germline sequence, and a read error may be involved. The V gene is TRBV18, the J gene TRBJ1-5; TRBD1 aligns across 11 bases. Germline CDR1 KGHSH, CDR2 LQKENI. This CDR3 comprises 17 residues. This CDR3 is CTSSQDTGQGVNQPQHF. The CDR3 nucleotides are TGTACCAGCTCACAAGATACGGGACAGGGGGTCAATCAGCCCCAGCATTTT. The full variable domain, completed using reference TRBV18 and TRBJ1-5, is NAGVMQNPRHLVRRRGQEARLRCSPMKGHSHVYWYRQLPEEGLKFMVYLQKENIIDESGMPKERFSAEFPKEGPSILRIQQVVRGDSAAYFCTSSQDTGQGVNQPQHFGDGTRLSIL.

The rearrangement links TRBV14 to TRBJ2-1; 10 bases are a match to TRBD2. Trimming removed 4 bases from V and 2 bases from J; junction bases left unmatched: 8. Germline lookup yields CDR1 SGHDN and CDR2 FVKESK. This CDR3 spans 17 amino acids. CDR3 sequence (DNA): TGTGCCAGCAGCCCACAGTTCCTAGCGGGGGCCTACAATGAGCAGTTCTTC. It specifies CASSPQFLAGAYNEQFF.

This clone came up many times. In DNA, the CDR3 is TGCGCCAGCAGCCAATCGGGGCTAGCGGGAAACACAGATACGCAGTATTTT. Translated: CASSQSGLAGNTDTQYF. The rearrangement links TRBV4-1 to TRBJ2-3; 9 bases are shared with TRBD2. V lost 2 bases, J lost 2 bases, and 8 bases stayed unmatched. Germline V CDR1 and CDR2: MGHRA, YSYEKL. There are 17 residues in the CDR3.

Only one count was recorded for this clone. The chain has TRBV5-5 and TRBJ2-7, with 8 nucleotides matching TRBD2. Trimming took 4 bases from V and 6 from J; bases not matched to a gene: 12. From germline, CDR1 is SGHKS and CDR2 YYEKEE (reference sequence). The CDR3 runs to 15 residues. CDR3 residues: CASSPGQAGAGEQYF. The DNA for the CDR3 is TGTGCCAGCAGCCCGGGTCAAGCGGGAGCAGGCGAGCAGTACTTC.

The chain uses TRBV27 and TRBJ2-2; 7 bases fit TRBD2. The CDR3 spans 12 residues. The V gene end was trimmed by 7 bases and the J gene end by 7 bases; junction bases not matched to a gene: 3. In germline, CDR1 is MNHEY, CDR2 SMNVEV (reference sequence). The CDR3 DNA is TGTGCCAGCACGTCGGGAGGCGGGGAGCTGTTTTTT. This encodes CASTSGGGELFF.

This clone was seen only once. The chain links TRBV20-1 to TRBJ2-3; 8 bases agree with TRBD2. The CDR3 has 16 amino acids. The ends lost 3 bases at V and 3 bases at J; junction bases unmatched: 11. Germline V gene lookup returns CDR1 DFQATT and CDR2 SNEGSKA (reference sequence). DNA for the CDR3: TGCAGTGCTAGTTTTTACAGCGGGAGCATGACAGATACGCAGTATTTT. This codes for CSASFYSGSMTDTQYF.

CDR3 in DNA: TGTGCCAGCAGCTTTCCGGGACAGTACAATGAGCAGTTCTTC. Its protein is CASSFPGQYNEQFF. V and J are TRBV7-2 and TRBJ2-1; the match to TRBD1 covers 7 bases. After removal of 3 bases from V and 4 bases from J, the junction contained 3 bases not matched to a gene. The CDR3 is 14 amino acids. Germline loops: CDR1 SGHTA, CDR2 FQGNSA. Full variable domain (outside the CDR3, taken from reference TRBV7-2 and TRBJ2-1): GAGVSQSPSNKVTEKGKDVELRCDPISGHTALYWYRQSLGQGLEFLIYFQGNSAPDKSGLPSDRFSAERTGGSVSTLTIQRTQQEDSAVYLCASSFPGQYNEQFFGPGTRLTVL.

CDR3 DNA: TGTGCCAGCAGCTTATCACAGGGGGCGTTTTATGGCTACACCTTC. Protein product: CASSLSQGAFYGYTF. The V gene is TRBV11-2, the J gene TRBJ1-2, with 9 bases matching TRBD1. The CDR3 runs 15 residues. V gave up 2 bases and J gave up 5 bases; unmatched junction bases: 6. CDR1 is SGHAT, CDR2 FQNNGV, per germline.

This chain joins TRBV14 and TRBJ2-7, with 9 bases that match TRBD2. CDR1 and CDR2 from the germline V gene are SGHDN and FVKESK. With 6 bases clipped from V and 2 bases from J, the junction kept 2 bases outside the gene matches. This CDR3 comprises 13 residues. The CDR3 nucleotides read TGTGCCAGCAGGACTAGCGGAGCCTACGAGCAGTACTTC. Protein sequence: CASRTSGAYEQYF.

The genes are TRBV23-1 and TRBJ1-5; D perhaps matches TRBD1 (5 bases). TRBV23-1 has ORF status, its function being uncertain. The CDR3 length is 13 residues. V lost 11 bases and J 6 bases, leaving 17 bases between the germline ends. CDR3 sequence: CAERQGKVQPQHF. In nucleotides, the CDR3 is TGCGCCGAGAGGCAGGGAAAAGTTCAGCCCCAGCATTTT.

The chain couples TRBV5-1 to TRBJ2-3; 11 bases are shared with TRBD1. The germline V gene has CDR1 SGHRS and CDR2 YFSETQ. The CDR3 runs 14 residues. V was pared by 4 bases and J by 4 bases, with 2 bases of the junction left unmatched. CDR3 residues: CASSPGQGADTQYF. CDR3 nucleotides: TGCGCCAGCAGCCCGGGACAGGGGGCAGATACGCAGTATTTT.

CDR3 amino acids: CASSRGDDYGYTF. CDR3 DNA: TGTGCCAGCAGCCGCGGGGATGACTATGGCTACACCTTC. The chain combines TRBV4-2 with TRBJ1-2; no definite D call. The germline V gene encodes CDR1 LGHNA and CDR2 YNFKEQ. This CDR3 is built from 13 residues. V was clipped by 4 bases and J by 3 bases, with 9 bases between them.

The CDR3 DNA follows: TGTGCCAGCTGGGGAGCGGGAGACCCAACCTACGAGCAGTACTTC. Translation gives CASWGAGDPTYEQYF. The J gene is TRBJ2-7, the V gene TRBV6-5, with 8 nucleotides matching TRBD2. The ends lost 8 bases at V and 2 bases at J; junction bases unmatched: 11. This CDR3 spans 15 amino acids. Germline V gene data show CDR1 as MNHEY and CDR2 as SVGAGI.